This T cell receptor beta chain was identified in a study of cytomegalovirus exposure and HLA in healthy donors. Overall study context: About 79 million unique TCRs from HLA-typed donors were held in an early data release. Whole-study findings and limits: Associated with cytomegalovirus, according to the listing, were about 160 TCR beta chains. Several V segments, TRBV6-2 and TRBV6-3 among them, could not be told apart and were dropped.

With respect to this clone: Its specificity is unknown.

Looked up from germline, CDR1 is SGHKS and CDR2 is YYEKEE (reference sequence). V was shortened by 6 bases and J by 0 bases, with 13 bases between the two germline ends. The CDR3 is made up of 16 amino acids. The PCR was carried out with 60 Vbeta primers and 13 Jbeta primers. Clones were read by immunoSEQ multiplex PCR, and TCRdb kept only the in-frame ones, dropping some. Among about 59,000 clones listed, 65% to 90% were seen once. This TCR came from a human donor in good health. Sample: PBMCs. The V gene is TRBV5-5, the J gene TRBJ2-6; D gene ambiguous. This CDR3 is CASTRRRTSGANVLTF. The CDR3 coding sequence is TGTGCCAGCACTAGGCGACGAACCTCTGGGGCCAACGTCCTGACTTTC.